Following are 3 T cell receptor beta chains from one sample sequenced in a study of cytomegalovirus exposure and HLA in healthy donors. In the PCR, 60 Vbeta and 13 Jbeta primers were used. Sequencing was performed with immunoSEQ multiplex PCR; in TCRdb, only in-frame clones are kept and a portion is missing. This sample has about 110,000 clones, with approximately 85% found just once. Sequencing used PBMCs. The receptors stem from a man aged 45-65 years in good health and CMV-seronegative.

This clone has just one count. V is TRBV7-9 and J is TRBJ1-6, with D possibly matching TRBD1 (5 bases). The V end was cut by 0 bases, the J end by 7 bases, with 16 bases between. The CDR3 covers 17 residues. Germline V gene sequence: CDR1 SEHNR, CDR2 FQNEAQ (reference sequence). The CDR3 is CASSLADRGDRNSPLHF. The CDR3 nucleotides are TGTGCCAGCAGCTTAGCGGACCGTGGAGACAGAAATTCACCCCTCCACTTT.

This chain uses TRBV2 with TRBJ1-1; 7 bases agree with TRBD1. Trimming cost V 8 bases and J 0 bases; bases outside gene matches: 3. The CDR3 runs 13 residues. Germline values: CDR1 SNHLY, CDR2 FYNNEI. CDR3 nucleotides: TGTGCCAGCGCACAGGGGATGAACACTGAAGCTTTCTTT. Translation gives CASAQGMNTEAFF.

The chain uses TRBV7-8 and TRBJ1-2; maybe TRBD1 (5 bases). The V gene's germline CDR1 is SGHVS and CDR2 FQNEAQ. V lost 0 bases, J lost 8 bases, and 16 bases lay in between. This CDR3 region has 15 residues. The DNA for the CDR3 is TGTGCCAGCAGCTTAGCTGGGACGGGAGAGGACGGCTACACCTTC. This sequence encodes CASSLAGTGEDGYTF.